The text below deals with one TCR beta chain. The antigen is unknown. Assay: immunoSEQ multiplex PCR; the TCRdb copy retains only in-frame clones and omits some. The sample includes more than 2,500 clones, approximately 69% of them seen just once. The data belong to a study of CD8 T cell repertoires and HIV-1 epitope variants. Trimming stripped 0 bases from V and 3 bases from J, with 5 bases between. The germline gives CDR1 SGHNT, CDR2 YYREEE (reference sequence). This CDR3 has 13 residues. The specimen sequenced was cultured CD8+ T cells derived from PBMCs. The sequence was collected from a male donor with HIV. The J gene is TRBJ2-3, the V gene TRBV5-4, with D uncertain. CDR3 coding DNA: TGTGCCAGCAGCTTGGAGGGAACAGATACGCAGTATTTT. It specifies CASSLEGTDTQYF.